This T cell receptor (beta chain) came from a study of blood T cells in healthy people across ages. The wider study: Researchers report that template switching captured about one barcoded beta molecule per two T cells.

PBMCs numbering at least 6 million were isolated per sample. This clonotype has more than one count but fewer than ten. A sample-barcoded 5' primer and a J-beta primer mix were used in a second PCR of roughly 6 to 11 cycles. MiXCR, applied by TCRdb to the 5' RACE reads, yields one record per CDR3 protein. The top ten hold about 30% of the sample, which has hundreds of thousands of distinct CDR3 sequences, 40% to 45% seen once. The CDR3 contains 15 residues. CDR1 is SQVTM and CDR2 is ANQGSEA in the germline V gene. V was trimmed by 0 bases and J by 8 bases, leaving 16 bases between them. The chain carries TRBV29-1 and TRBJ1-4; maybe TRBD1 (5 bases). This sequence originates from an elderly man in good health. Sequencing used blood. CDR3 coding DNA: TGCAGCGTTGAAGATCATGGAGGGGCCGGAGAAAAACTGTTTTTT. Protein product: CSVEDHGGAGEKLFF.